Each of the 15 T cell receptor beta chains below was sequenced from the same sample in a study of T cell responses to AZD1222 COVID-19 vaccine. The table came from immunoSEQ multiplex PCR; TCRdb's copy has only in-frame clones and leaves some out. The repertoire holds approximately 160,000 clones, over 75% seen once, with roughly 1.6% in the top ten. Specimen: peripheral blood, collected on day 0 of AZD1222 vaccination. Every receptor here comes from an adult in good health.

This clone was seen a single time. The genes are TRBV3-1 (or the pseudogene TRBV3-2) and TRBJ2-7; D is unresolved. CDR1 is LGHDT, CDR2 YNNKEL, per germline (reference sequence). V was trimmed by 1 base and J by 1 base, leaving 8 bases between them. The CDR3 has 14 amino acids. In DNA, the CDR3 is TGTGCCAGCAGCCAAGTGGGCAGGTCCTACGAGCAGTACTTC. Its protein is CASSQVGRSYEQYF.

The genes are TRBV28 and TRBJ1-1; TRBD1 matches at 7 bases. This CDR3 comprises 14 residues. Germline assignment: CDR1 MDHEN and CDR2 SYDVKM. Unmatched junction bases numbered 12, after V lost 5 bases and J lost 9 bases. This CDR3 reads CASSLPTGSSKAFF. The CDR3 coding sequence is TGTGCCAGCAGTCTGCCGACAGGGTCCTCGAAAGCTTTCTTT.

The chain carries TRBV19 and TRBJ1-6; a possible D gene is TRBD1 (5 bases). This CDR3 comprises 16 residues. V lost 5 bases and J 5 bases, leaving 16 bases between the germline ends. Germline CDR1 LNHDA, CDR2 SQIVND (reference sequence). The CDR3 DNA reads TGTGCCAGTAGTTATGATAGGGGAACGAATAATTCACCCCTCCACTTT. It is translated as CASSYDRGTNNSPLHF.

The table lists this clone with a count of one. The chain recombines TRBV12-5 with TRBJ1-1, with no clear D. V was trimmed by 2 bases and J by 0 bases, leaving 4 bases between them. The germline V gene has CDR1 LGHNT and CDR2 FRNRAP. The CDR3 sequence is 13 residues long. The DNA of the CDR3 is TGTGCTAGTGGTTTGACACTGAACACTGAAGCTTTCTTT. Translating it yields CASGLTLNTEAFF.

V gene TRBV7-9 combines with J gene TRBJ2-1; perhaps TRBD1 as D (6 bases). The CDR3 is 15 amino acids. Trimming took 5 bases from V and 4 from J, leaving 15 bases between them. Germline V gene data show CDR1 as SEHNR and CDR2 as FQNEAQ (reference sequence). The CDR3 nucleotides are TGTGCCAGCAGCGCCGGGACACCACCTTACAATGAGCAGTTCTTC. This sequence encodes CASSAGTPPYNEQFF.

This clone has just one count. This chain uses TRBV7-9 with TRBJ1-1; 8 nucleotides match TRBD1. CDR3 length equals 14 residues. The trim removed 5 bases at V and 3 bases at J, leaving 5 bases unmatched. Germline V gene sequence: CDR1 SEHNR, CDR2 FQNEAQ (reference sequence). CDR3 loop: CASSLGQGYTEAFF. Written as DNA, the CDR3 is TGTGCCAGCAGCCTAGGACAGGGCTACACTGAAGCTTTCTTT.

V is TRBV9 and J is TRBJ2-3; 13 bases map to TRBD2. The CDR3 has 16 amino acids. Germline loops: CDR1 SGDLS, CDR2 YYNGEE. V lost 0 bases and J lost 5; bases outside the gene matches: 3. The CDR3 is CASSVGLAGGQDTQYF. The CDR3 DNA is TGTGCCAGCAGCGTAGGACTAGCGGGGGGCCAAGATACGCAGTATTTT.

V and J are TRBV27 and TRBJ1-1; D is perhaps TRBD1 (5 bases). The V gene lost 6 bases and the J gene lost 4 bases, with 21 bases spanning the gap. The CDR3 runs 16 residues. CDR1 and CDR2 from the germline V gene are MNHEY and SMNVEV (reference sequence). DNA of the CDR3: TGTGCCAGCAGGGGGCAACTGGGGGAGGGCGGCACTGAAGCTTTCTTT. Protein sequence: CASRGQLGEGGTEAFF.

This chain uses TRBV28 with TRBJ2-2, with D possibly TRBD1 on 5 matching bases. CDR1 is MDHEN, CDR2 SYDVKM, per germline. Trimming removed 7 bases from V and 5 bases from J, with 17 bases in between. The CDR3 extends over 15 amino acids. CDR3: CASIGAQPQTGELFF. CDR3 nucleotide sequence: TGTGCCAGCATTGGGGCCCAACCACAGACCGGGGAGCTGTTTTTT.

The chain uses TRBV19 and TRBJ1-1, with 7 nucleotides matching TRBD1. J gave up 4 bases and V 5 bases, and 4 bases lay outside the gene matches. The germline V gene encodes CDR1 LNHDA and CDR2 SQIVND (reference sequence). This CDR3 has 13 residues. CDR3 loop: CASSVGQATEAFF. The CDR3 DNA reads as TGTGCCAGTAGTGTCGGACAGGCCACTGAAGCTTTCTTT.

This chain uses TRBV6-5 with TRBJ2-3; weak D call: TRBD1 (6 bases). V was shortened by 2 bases and J by 3 bases, with 9 bases between the two germline ends. The CDR3 length is 14 residues. Germline V gene sequence: CDR1 MNHEY, CDR2 SVGAGI. The CDR3, as DNA: TGTGCCAGCAGTTACAGGGGGAAAACAGATACGCAGTATTTT. It yields the protein CASSYRGKTDTQYF.

V and J are TRBV24-1 and TRBJ1-1, with a tentative D call TRBD1 (6 bases). Germline V CDR1 and CDR2: KGHDR, SFDVKD. The CDR3 length is 15 residues. Trimming took off 3 bases at V and 1 base at J, with 11 bases between the two ends. The chain's CDR3 is CATSDNGRGNTEAFF. CDR3 DNA sequence: TGTGCCACCAGTGATAACGGCAGGGGGAACACTGAAGCTTTCTTT.

This chain uses TRBV7-8 with TRBJ1-1; D possibly corresponds to TRBD1 (6 bases). The CDR3 spans 14 residues. V shed 5 bases and J shed 4 bases, with 14 bases lying between them. Per the germline V gene, CDR1 is SGHVS and CDR2 is FQNEAQ. The CDR3 nucleotides are TGTGCCAGCAGCCAAAGCTCGGGGGCCACTGAAGCTTTCTTT. Protein: CASSQSSGATEAFF. Together with reference TRBV7-8 and TRBJ1-1, the CDR3 gives the full variable domain: GAGVSQSPRYKVAKRGQDVALRCDPISGHVSLFWYQQALGQGPEFLTYFQNEAQLDKSGLPSDRFFAERPEGSVSTLKIQRTQQEDSAVYLCASSQSSGATEAFFGQGTRLTVV.

The V call is TRBV7-9, the J call TRBJ1-1; 7 bases agree with TRBD1. The CDR3 has 12 residues. CDR1 SEHNR and CDR2 FQNEAQ come from the germline V gene (reference sequence). After removal of 3 bases from V and 10 bases from J, the junction contained 5 bases not matched to a gene. In nucleotides, the CDR3 is TGTGCCAGCAGCTTTGGACAGGACGGAGCTTTCTTT. It codes for CASSFGQDGAFF.

The rearrangement joins TRBV28 to TRBJ2-7, with D possibly TRBD2 on 5 matching bases. This CDR3 spans 14 amino acids. Germline values: CDR1 MDHEN, CDR2 SYDVKM. The V and J ends lost 2 bases and 2 bases respectively, with 10 bases between them. DNA for the CDR3: TGTGCCAGCAGTTTAAGCGGTCCTCCCTACGAGCAGTACTTC. Translating it yields CASSLSGPPYEQYF. The whole variable domain, remainder taken from reference TRBV28 and TRBJ2-7, is DVKVTQSSRYLVKRTGEKVFLECVQDMDHENMFWYRQDPGLGLRLIYFSYDVKMKEKGDIPEGYSVSREKKERFSLILESASTNQTSMYLCASSLSGPPYEQYFGPGTRLTVT.